Reported below is one T cell receptor (beta chain). The germline V gene has CDR1 SGHRS and CDR2 YFSETQ. Germline trimming cut 4 bases from V and 6 bases from J; bases unmatched to any gene: 11. CDR3 size: 16 residues. The data were taken from a study of blood T cell repertoires in COVID-19. About the research overall: Samples came from the United States, Italy and Spain, spanning acute and convalescent COVID-19. Sources were T cells, B-cell-depleted T cells, or PBMCs; the material itself was cDNA or gDNA.

As originally analysed: Researchers report that nucleated cell counts were estimated from reference gene primer amplification. Clones were sequenced by immunoSEQ multiplex PCR, and TCRdb holds only the in-frame ones, with some missing. V, J and clone size are taken as reported in that table, and D and trimming were inferred from the DNA itself. This sample carries about 49,000 clones, around 90% of them seen once, and the ten largest clones take about an eighth. The source of this sequence is a man aged 80 or over with acute or convalescent COVID-19. The V and J genes are TRBV5-1 and TRBJ2-3; 10 positions match TRBD2. Sequenced sample: peripheral blood. CDR3 region: CASSPMVAGGQDTQYF. As DNA, the CDR3 is TGCGCCAGCAGCCCAATGGTAGCGGGGGGCCAGGATACGCAGTATTTT.